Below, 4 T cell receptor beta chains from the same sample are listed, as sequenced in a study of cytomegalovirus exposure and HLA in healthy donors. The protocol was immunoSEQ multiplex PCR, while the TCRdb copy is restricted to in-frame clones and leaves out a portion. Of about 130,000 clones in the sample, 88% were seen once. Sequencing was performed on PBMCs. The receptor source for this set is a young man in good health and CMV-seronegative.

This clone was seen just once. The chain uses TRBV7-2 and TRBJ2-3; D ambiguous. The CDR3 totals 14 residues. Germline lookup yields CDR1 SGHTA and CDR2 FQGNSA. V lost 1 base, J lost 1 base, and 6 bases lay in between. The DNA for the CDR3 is TGTGCCAGCAGCTTAGATAGTGGCACAGATACGCAGTATTTT. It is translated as CASSLDSGTDTQYF. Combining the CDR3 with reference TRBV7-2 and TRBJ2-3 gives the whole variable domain GAGVSQSPSNKVTEKGKDVELRCDPISGHTALYWYRQSLGQGLEFLIYFQGNSAPDKSGLPSDRFSAERTGGSVSTLTIQRTQQEDSAVYLCASSLDSGTDTQYFGPGTRLTVL.

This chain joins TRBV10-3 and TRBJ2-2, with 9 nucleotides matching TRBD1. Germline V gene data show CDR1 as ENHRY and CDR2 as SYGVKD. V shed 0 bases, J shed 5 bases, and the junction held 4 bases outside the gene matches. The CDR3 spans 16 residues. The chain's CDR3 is CAISESTGGGTGELFF. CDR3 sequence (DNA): TGTGCCATCAGTGAGTCGACAGGGGGTGGAACCGGGGAGCTGTTTTTT.

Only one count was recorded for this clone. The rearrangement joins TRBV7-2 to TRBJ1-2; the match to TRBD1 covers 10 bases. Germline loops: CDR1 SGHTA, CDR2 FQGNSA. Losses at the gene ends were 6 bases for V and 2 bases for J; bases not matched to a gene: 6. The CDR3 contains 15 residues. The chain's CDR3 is CASSYRQGANYGYTF. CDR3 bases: TGTGCCAGCAGTTATAGACAGGGGGCGAACTATGGCTACACCTTC.

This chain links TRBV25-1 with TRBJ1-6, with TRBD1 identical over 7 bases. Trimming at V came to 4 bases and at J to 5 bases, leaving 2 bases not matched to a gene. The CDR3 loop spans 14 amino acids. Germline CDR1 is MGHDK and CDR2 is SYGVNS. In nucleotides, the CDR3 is TGTGCCAGCAGTGGGGACAGTAATAATTCACCCCTCCACTTT. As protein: CASSGDSNNSPLHF.